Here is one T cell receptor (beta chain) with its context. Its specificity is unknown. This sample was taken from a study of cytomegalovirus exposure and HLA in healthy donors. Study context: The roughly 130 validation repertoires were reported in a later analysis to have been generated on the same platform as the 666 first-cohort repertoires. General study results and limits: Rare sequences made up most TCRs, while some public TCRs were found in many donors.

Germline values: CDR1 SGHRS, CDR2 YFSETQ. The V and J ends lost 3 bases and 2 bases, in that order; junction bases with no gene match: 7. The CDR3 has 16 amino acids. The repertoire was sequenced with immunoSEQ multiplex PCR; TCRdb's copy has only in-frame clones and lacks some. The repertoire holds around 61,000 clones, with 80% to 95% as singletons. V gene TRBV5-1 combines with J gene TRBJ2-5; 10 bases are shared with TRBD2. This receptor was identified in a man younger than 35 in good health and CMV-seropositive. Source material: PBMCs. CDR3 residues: CASSSVAGGGQETQYF. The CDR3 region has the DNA TGCGCCAGCAGCTCTGTAGCGGGAGGAGGTCAAGAGACCCAGTACTTC. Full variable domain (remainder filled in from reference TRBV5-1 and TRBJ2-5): KAGVTQTPRYLIKTRGQQVTLSCSPISGHRSVSWYQQTPGQGLQFLFEYFSETQRNKGNFPGRFSGRQFSNSRSEMNVSTLELGDSALYLCASSSVAGGGQETQYFGPGTRLLVL.